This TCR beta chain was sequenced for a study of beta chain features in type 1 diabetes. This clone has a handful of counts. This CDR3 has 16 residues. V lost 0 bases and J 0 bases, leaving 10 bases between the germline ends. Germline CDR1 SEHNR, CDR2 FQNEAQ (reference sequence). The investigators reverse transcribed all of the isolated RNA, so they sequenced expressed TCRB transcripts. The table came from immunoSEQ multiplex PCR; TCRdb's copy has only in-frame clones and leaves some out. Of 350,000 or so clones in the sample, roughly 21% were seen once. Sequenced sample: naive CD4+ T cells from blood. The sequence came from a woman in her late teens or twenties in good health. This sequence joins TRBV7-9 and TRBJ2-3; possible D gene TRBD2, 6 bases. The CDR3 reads CASSLASGSSTDTQYF. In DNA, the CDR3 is TGTGCCAGCAGCTTAGCGAGCGGGTCTAGCACAGATACGCAGTATTTT.